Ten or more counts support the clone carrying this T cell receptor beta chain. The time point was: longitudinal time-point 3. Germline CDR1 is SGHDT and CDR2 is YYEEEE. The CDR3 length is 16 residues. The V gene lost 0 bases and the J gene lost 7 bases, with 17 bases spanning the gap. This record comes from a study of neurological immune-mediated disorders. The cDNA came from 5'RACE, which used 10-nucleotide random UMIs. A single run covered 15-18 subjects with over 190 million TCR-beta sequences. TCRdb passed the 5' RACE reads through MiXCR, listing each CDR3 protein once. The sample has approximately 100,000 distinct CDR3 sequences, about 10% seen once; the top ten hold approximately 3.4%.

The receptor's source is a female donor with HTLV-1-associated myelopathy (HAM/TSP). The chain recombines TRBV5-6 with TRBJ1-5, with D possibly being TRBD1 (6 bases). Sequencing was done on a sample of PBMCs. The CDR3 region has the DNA TGTGCCAGCAGCTTGGGAGGGGGGCGGCCCGGACAGCCCCAGCATTTT. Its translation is CASSLGGGRPGQPQHF.